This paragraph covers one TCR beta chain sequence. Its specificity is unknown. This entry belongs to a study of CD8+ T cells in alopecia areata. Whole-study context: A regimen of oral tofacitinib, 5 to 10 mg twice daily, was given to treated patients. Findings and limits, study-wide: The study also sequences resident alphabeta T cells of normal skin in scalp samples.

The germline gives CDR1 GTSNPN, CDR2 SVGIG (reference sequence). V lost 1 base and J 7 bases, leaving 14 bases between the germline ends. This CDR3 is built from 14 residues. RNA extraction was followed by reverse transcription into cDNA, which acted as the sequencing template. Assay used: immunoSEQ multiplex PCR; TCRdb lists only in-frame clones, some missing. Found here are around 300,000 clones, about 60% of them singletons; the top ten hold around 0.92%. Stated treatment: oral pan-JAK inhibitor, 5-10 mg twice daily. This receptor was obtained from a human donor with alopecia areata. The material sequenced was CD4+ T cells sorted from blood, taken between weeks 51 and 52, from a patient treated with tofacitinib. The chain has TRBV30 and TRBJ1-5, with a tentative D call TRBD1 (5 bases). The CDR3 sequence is CAWSEQGRSQPQHF. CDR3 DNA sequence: TGTGCCTGGAGTGAGCAGGGACGGAGCCAGCCCCAGCATTTT.